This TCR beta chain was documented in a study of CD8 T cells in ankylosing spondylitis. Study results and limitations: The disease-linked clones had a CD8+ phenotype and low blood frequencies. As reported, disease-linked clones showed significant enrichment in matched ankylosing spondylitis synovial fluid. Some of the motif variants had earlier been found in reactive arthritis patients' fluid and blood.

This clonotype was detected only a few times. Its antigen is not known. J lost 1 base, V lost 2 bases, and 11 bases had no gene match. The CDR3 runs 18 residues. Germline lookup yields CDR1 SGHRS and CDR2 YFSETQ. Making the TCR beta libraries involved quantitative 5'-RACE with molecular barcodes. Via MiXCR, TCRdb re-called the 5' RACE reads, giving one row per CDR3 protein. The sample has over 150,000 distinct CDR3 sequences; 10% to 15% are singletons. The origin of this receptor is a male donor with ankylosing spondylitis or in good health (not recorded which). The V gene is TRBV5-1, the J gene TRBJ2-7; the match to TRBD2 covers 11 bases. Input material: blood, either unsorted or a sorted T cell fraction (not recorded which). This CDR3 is CASSFTSGGNKRSYEQYF. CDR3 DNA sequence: TGCGCCAGCAGCTTCACTAGCGGGGGAAATAAAAGGTCCTACGAGCAGTACTTC.